This TCR beta chain appears in the sequencing data of a study of T cell responses to AZD1222 COVID-19 vaccine. This clone showed up just a few times. Its antigen is currently unknown. Whole-study results and caveats: Two doses of AZD1222 preceded a rise in Spike-specific TCR breadth and depth. Repertoire collection took place solely once the T cell response had peaked.

CDR3 length: 15 amino acids. V trimming: 0 bases; J trimming: 3 bases; junction bases outside the gene matches: 4. The germline V gene has CDR1 LGHNA and CDR2 YSLEER. TCRdb's table, derived via immunoSEQ multiplex PCR, lists solely in-frame clones and lacks some. The sample contains under 150,000 clones, over 75% of which appear only once. Sequences were derived from peripheral blood, sampled on day 0 of AZD1222 vaccination. The V call is TRBV4-3, the J call TRBJ2-7; TRBD1 aligns across 8 bases. The clonotype comes from an adult in good health. The chain's CDR3 is CASSQERTGSYEQYF. The CDR3 region has the DNA TGCGCCAGCAGCCAAGAGAGGACAGGGAGCTACGAGCAGTACTTC.